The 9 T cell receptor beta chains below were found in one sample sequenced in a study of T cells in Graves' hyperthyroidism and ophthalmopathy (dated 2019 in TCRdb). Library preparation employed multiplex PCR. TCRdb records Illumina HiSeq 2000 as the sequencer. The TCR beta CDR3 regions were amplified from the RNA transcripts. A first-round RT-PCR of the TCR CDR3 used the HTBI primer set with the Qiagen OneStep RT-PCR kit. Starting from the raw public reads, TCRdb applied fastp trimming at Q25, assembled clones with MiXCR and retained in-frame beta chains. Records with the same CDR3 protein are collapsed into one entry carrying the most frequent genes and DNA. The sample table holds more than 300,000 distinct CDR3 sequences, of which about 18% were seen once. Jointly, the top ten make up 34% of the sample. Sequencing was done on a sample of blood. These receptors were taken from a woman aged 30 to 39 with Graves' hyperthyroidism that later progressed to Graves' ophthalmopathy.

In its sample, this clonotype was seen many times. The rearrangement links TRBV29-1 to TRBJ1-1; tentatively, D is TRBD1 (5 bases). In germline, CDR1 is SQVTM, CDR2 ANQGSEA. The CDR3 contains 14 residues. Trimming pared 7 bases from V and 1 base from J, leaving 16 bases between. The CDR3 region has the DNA TGCAGCGCCATGGGACGGCTCTCGAACACTGAAGCTTTCTTT. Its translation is CSAMGRLSNTEAFF. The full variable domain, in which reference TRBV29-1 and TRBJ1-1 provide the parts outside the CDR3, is SAVISQKPSRDICQRGTSLTIQCQVDSQVTMMFWYRQQPGQSLTLIATANQGSEATYESGFVIDKFPISRPNLTFSTLTVSNMSPEDSSIYLCSAMGRLSNTEAFFGQGTRLTVV.

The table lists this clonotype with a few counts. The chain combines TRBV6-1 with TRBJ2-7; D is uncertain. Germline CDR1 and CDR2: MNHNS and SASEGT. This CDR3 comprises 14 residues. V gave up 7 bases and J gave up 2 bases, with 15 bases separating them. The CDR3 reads CASMLDPSTYEQYF. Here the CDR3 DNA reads TGTGCCAGCATGTTGGACCCCTCCACCTACGAGCAGTACTTC.

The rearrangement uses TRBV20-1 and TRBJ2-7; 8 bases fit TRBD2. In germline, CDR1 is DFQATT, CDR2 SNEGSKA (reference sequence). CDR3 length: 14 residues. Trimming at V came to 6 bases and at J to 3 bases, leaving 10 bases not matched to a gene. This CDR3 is CSAVDKAGDYEQYF. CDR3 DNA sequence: TGCAGTGCGGTCGACAAAGCGGGGGACTACGAGCAGTACTTC.

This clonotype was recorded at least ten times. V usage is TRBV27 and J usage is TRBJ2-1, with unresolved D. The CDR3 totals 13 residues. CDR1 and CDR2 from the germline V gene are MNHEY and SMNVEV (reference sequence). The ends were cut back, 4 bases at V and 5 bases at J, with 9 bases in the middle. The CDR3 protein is CASSWFGNNEQFF. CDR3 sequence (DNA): TGTGCCAGCAGTTGGTTTGGGAACAATGAGCAGTTCTTC.

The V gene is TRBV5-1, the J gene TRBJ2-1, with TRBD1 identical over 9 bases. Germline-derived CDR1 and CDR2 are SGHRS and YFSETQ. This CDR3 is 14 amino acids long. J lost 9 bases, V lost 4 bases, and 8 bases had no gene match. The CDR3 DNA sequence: TGCGCCAGCAGCAGTGGGGACAGGGCCGGTGAGCAGTTCTTC. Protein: CASSSGDRAGEQFF. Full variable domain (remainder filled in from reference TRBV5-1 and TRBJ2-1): KAGVTQTPRYLIKTRGQQVTLSCSPISGHRSVSWYQQTPGQGLQFLFEYFSETQRNKGNFPGRFSGRQFSNSRSEMNVSTLELGDSALYLCASSSGDRAGEQFFGPGTRLTVL.

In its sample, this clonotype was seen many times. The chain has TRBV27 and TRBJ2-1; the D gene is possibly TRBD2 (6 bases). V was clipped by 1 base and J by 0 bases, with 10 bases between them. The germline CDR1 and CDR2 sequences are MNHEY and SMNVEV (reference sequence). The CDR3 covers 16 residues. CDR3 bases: TGTGCCAGCAGTTTATTTAGCGGAAACTCCTACAATGAGCAGTTCTTC. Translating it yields CASSLFSGNSYNEQFF.

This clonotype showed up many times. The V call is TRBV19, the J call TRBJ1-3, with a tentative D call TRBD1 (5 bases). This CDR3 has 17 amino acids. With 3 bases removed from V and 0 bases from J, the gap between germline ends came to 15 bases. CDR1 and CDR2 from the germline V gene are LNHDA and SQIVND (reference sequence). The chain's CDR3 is CASSIRQGTDSGNTIYF. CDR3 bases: TGTGCCAGTAGTATTCGACAAGGGACCGACTCTGGAAACACCATATATTTT.

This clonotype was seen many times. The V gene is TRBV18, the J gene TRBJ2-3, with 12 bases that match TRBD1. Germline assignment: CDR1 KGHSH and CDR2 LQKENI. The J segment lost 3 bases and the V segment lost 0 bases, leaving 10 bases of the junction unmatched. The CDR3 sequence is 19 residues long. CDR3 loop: CASSPPGGTGGRYTDTQYF. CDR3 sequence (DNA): TGTGCCAGCTCACCACCCGGTGGGACAGGGGGCCGTTATACAGATACGCAGTATTTT. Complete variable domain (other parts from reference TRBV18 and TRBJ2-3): NAGVMQNPRHLVRRRGQEARLRCSPMKGHSHVYWYRQLPEEGLKFMVYLQKENIIDESGMPKERFSAEFPKEGPSILRIQQVVRGDSAAYFCASSPPGGTGGRYTDTQYFGPGTRLTVL.

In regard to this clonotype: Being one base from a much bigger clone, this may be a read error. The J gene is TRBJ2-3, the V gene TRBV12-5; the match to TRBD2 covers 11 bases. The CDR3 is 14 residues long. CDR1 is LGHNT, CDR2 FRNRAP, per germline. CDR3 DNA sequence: TGTGCTAGGGCTGGACTAGCGGGCACAGATTCGCAGTATTTT. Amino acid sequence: CARAGLAGTDSQYF.